What follows are 11 T cell receptor beta chains derived from one specimen sequenced in a study of CD8+ T cells in alopecia areata. Regarding treatment: oral pan-JAK inhibitor, 5-10 mg twice daily. Extracted RNA was reverse transcribed into cDNA, the sequencing template. The assay was immunoSEQ multiplex PCR, and TCRdb's table has in-frame clones only and misses some. The sample comprises over 95,000 clones, around 55% of which are singletons, and 15% to 17% rests with the top ten. The sequencing here drew on CD8+ T cells sorted from blood, taken at week 4, from a patient treated with tofacitinib. The source is a human donor with alopecia areata.

J is TRBJ2-3 and V is TRBV5-1; 8 positions agree with TRBD2. Per germline, CDR1 SGHRS and CDR2 YFSETQ. The CDR3 totals 17 residues. Unmatched junction bases numbered 9, after V lost 1 base and J lost 2 bases. The CDR3 spells CASSLIFGGVYTDTQYF. Written as DNA, the CDR3 is TGCGCCAGCAGCTTGATTTTCGGGGGGGTATACACAGATACGCAGTATTTT.

The rearrangement links TRBV7-9 to TRBJ2-3; D perhaps matches TRBD2 (6 bases). CDR1 is SEHNR and CDR2 is FQNEAQ in the germline V gene (reference sequence). V was pared by 1 base and J by 0 bases, with 8 bases between. The length of the CDR3 is 15 residues. The CDR3 region has the DNA TGTGCCAGCAGCTTAGTACTAGCCAGCACAGATACGCAGTATTTT. It encodes CASSLVLASTDTQYF.

The genes are TRBV9 and TRBJ2-1; 8 positions agree with TRBD2. V lost 4 bases to trimming and J lost 2 bases; unmatched junction nucleotides: 5. Looked up from germline, CDR1 is SGDLS and CDR2 is YYNGEE. CDR3 length: 15 amino acids. In nucleotides, the CDR3 is TGTGCCAGCAGCCCCCTTAGCGGGACCTACAATGAGCAGTTCTTC. Translating it yields CASSPLSGTYNEQFF.

The gene calls are TRBV5-6 and TRBJ2-6; tentatively, D is TRBD2 (5 bases). Trimming shortened V by 0 bases and J by 0 bases, and 13 bases separated the two germline ends. Germline V lookup: CDR1 SGHDT, CDR2 YYEEEE. The CDR3 runs to 18 residues. CDR3 bases: TGTGCCAGCAGCTTGGGACCGGAGGTCCCCTCTGGGGCCAACGTCCTGACTTTC. Residues: CASSLGPEVPSGANVLTF.

This clone was seen a handful of times. This chain links TRBV10-3 with TRBJ1-4, with 7 bases lining up with TRBD1. Germline lookup yields CDR1 ENHRY and CDR2 SYGVKD. J gave up 6 bases and V 4 bases, and 8 bases lay outside the gene matches. The CDR3 has 15 amino acids. The CDR3 region has the DNA TGTGCCATCAGTGTATCCGACAGGGAGGATGAAAAACTGTTTTTT. Its translation: CAISVSDREDEKLFF.

The rearrangement uses TRBV9 and TRBJ1-1; maybe TRBD1 (5 bases). The CDR3 runs to 15 residues. V was clipped by 3 bases and J by 5 bases, with 17 bases between them. CDR1 is SGDLS, CDR2 YYNGEE, per germline. The CDR3 DNA reads TGTGCCAGCAGCGAGGGGTGGGAGGAAGTAACTGAAGCTTTCTTT. The encoded protein is CASSEGWEEVTEAFF.

This chain connects TRBV7-9 to TRBJ2-7; TRBD1 aligns across 7 bases. V lost 5 bases to trimming and J lost 1 base; unmatched junction nucleotides: 5. The CDR3 has 14 amino acids. Looked up from germline, CDR1 is SEHNR and CDR2 is FQNEAQ (reference sequence). The CDR3 region has the DNA TGTGCCAGCAGCCAGTCGACAGGGTCCTACGAGCAGTACTTC. Amino acids: CASSQSTGSYEQYF.

This chain joins TRBV9 and TRBJ2-7; D is undetermined. Germline-derived CDR1 and CDR2 are SGDLS and YYNGEE. V dropped 0 bases and J dropped 2 bases, with 9 bases sitting between them. This CDR3 spans 14 amino acids. The CDR3 bases are TGTGCCAGCAGCGTAGCGGACGCGACCTACGAGCAGTACTTC. Encoded protein: CASSVADATYEQYF.

This chain connects TRBV27 to TRBJ2-7; D perhaps matches TRBD2 (6 bases). From germline, CDR1 is MNHEY and CDR2 SMNVEV (reference sequence). The CDR3 has 13 residues. The V and J ends lost 6 bases and 5 bases respectively, with 14 bases between them. CDR3 sequence reads: CASSRIRGNEQYF. The CDR3 DNA reads TGTGCCAGCAGCCGGATCCGGGGGAACGAGCAGTACTTC.

This sequence joins TRBV29-1 and TRBJ2-7; TRBD1 agrees at 9 bases. Looked up from germline, CDR1 is SQVTM and CDR2 is ANQGSEA. After removal of 3 bases from V and 0 bases from J, the junction contained 6 bases not matched to a gene. This CDR3 has 15 amino acids. The CDR3 spells CSVEIRDRVSYEQYF. CDR3 nucleotide sequence: TGCAGCGTTGAGATCCGGGACAGGGTCTCCTACGAGCAGTACTTC.

The sample holds a few counts of this clone. The J gene is TRBJ2-7, the V gene TRBV29-1; D is perhaps TRBD1 (5 bases). Germline CDR1 and CDR2: SQVTM and ANQGSEA. Trimming removed 2 bases at V and 3 bases at J, with 11 bases between. This CDR3 contains 13 residues. The CDR3 reads CSVELGQDYEQYF. The CDR3, as DNA: TGCAGCGTTGAATTGGGGCAAGACTACGAGCAGTACTTC.